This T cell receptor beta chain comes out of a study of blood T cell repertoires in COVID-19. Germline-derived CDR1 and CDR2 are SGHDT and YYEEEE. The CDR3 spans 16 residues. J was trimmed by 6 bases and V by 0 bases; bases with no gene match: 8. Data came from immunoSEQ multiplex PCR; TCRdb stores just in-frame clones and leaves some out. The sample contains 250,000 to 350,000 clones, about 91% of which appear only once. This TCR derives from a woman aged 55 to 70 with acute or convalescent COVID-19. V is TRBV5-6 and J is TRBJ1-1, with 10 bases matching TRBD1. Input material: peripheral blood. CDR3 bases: TGTGCCAGCAGCTTGGGGGCGGCGACAGGGGGCGCTGAAGCTTTCTTT. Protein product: CASSLGAATGGAEAFF. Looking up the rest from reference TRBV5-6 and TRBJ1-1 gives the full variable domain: DAGVTQSPTHLIKTRGQQVTLRCSPKSGHDTVSWYQQALGQGPQFIFQYYEEEERQRGNFPDRFSGHQFPNYSSELNVNALLLGDSALYLCASSLGAATGGAEAFFGQGTRLTVV.